These 31 T cell receptor beta chains originate from one sample sequenced in a study of identical twins. TCRdb re-derived calls from the 5' RACE reads in MiXCR, one entry per CDR3 protein. This repertoire shows around 960,000 distinct CDR3 sequences, about 12% found once; its top ten account for about 1.6%. These data also formed part of another study, on yellow fever vaccine responses in identical twins.

The sequenced sample was PBMCs. The receptors shown here come from a woman between 18 and 30 years old in good health.

The rearrangement uses TRBV5-1 and TRBJ2-1, with D perhaps being TRBD1 or TRBD2 (5 bases each). Germline CDR1 is SGHRS and CDR2 is YFSETQ. The V and J ends lost 0 bases and 4 bases respectively, with 11 bases between them. This CDR3 comprises 15 residues. CDR3 bases: TGCGCCAGCAGCTTGGGGGGGTTTGGATACAATGAGCAGTTCTTC. It yields the protein CASSLGGFGYNEQFF.

This chain joins TRBV19 and TRBJ2-1; 10 bases map to TRBD2. The CDR3 spans 18 residues. The V gene's germline CDR1 is LNHDA and CDR2 SQIVND (reference sequence). V lost 3 bases and J lost 8; bases outside the gene matches: 16. The CDR3 protein is CASSISASGSPHVHEQFF. CDR3 DNA: TGTGCCAGTAGTATCTCCGCTAGCGGGAGCCCTCATGTCCATGAGCAGTTCTTC.

This clonotype was found many times. The CDR3 region has the DNA TGTGCCAGCAGCTTAGGGACTAGCGATTACAATGAGCAGTTCTTC. This gives the protein CASSLGTSDYNEQFF. The V gene is TRBV7-9, the J gene TRBJ2-1, with 9 nucleotides matching TRBD2. This CDR3 has 15 residues. The germline gives CDR1 SEHNR, CDR2 FQNEAQ (reference sequence). V gave up 1 base and J gave up 4 bases; unmatched junction bases: 2.

The V gene is TRBV27, the J gene TRBJ2-3; D is possibly TRBD2 (6 bases). The V end was cut by 4 bases, the J end by 4 bases, with 12 bases between. Germline V gene lookup returns CDR1 MNHEY and CDR2 SMNVEV (reference sequence). CDR3 length: 14 residues. As DNA, the CDR3 is TGTGCCAGCAGTTCGGGGGTAAGGGCAGATACGCAGTATTTT. Residues: CASSSGVRADTQYF.

In this sample, this clonotype turned up a few times. V usage is TRBV20-1 and J usage is TRBJ2-7; D remains ambiguous. This CDR3 contains 12 residues. Trimming took 6 bases from V and 9 from J, leaving 18 bases between them. Germline-derived CDR1 and CDR2 are DFQATT and SNEGSKA (reference sequence). CDR3 protein: CSAAQAEDGQYV. CDR3 DNA: TGCAGTGCCGCCCAGGCAGAAGATGGGCAGTACGTC.

This clonotype was recorded a few times. This chain joins TRBV25-1 and TRBJ1-5; a possible D gene is TRBD1 (5 bases). Per germline, CDR1 MGHDK and CDR2 SYGVNS. The CDR3 is 14 residues long. Trimming shortened V by 6 bases and J by 6 bases, and 15 bases separated the two germline ends. CDR3 protein: CASSETGRGQPQHF. The CDR3 DNA follows: TGTGCCAGCAGCGAAACCGGGAGGGGTCAGCCCCAGCATTTT.

This chain uses TRBV20-1 with TRBJ1-1; D is unclear. Germline loops: CDR1 DFQATT, CDR2 SNEGSKA (reference sequence). The CDR3 contains 12 residues. The CDR3 region has the DNA TGCAGCTCCGGGTCCCCCGGGACTGAAGCTTTCTTT. It yields the protein CSSGSPGTEAFF.

The chain links TRBV7-9 to TRBJ2-7; 9 nucleotides match TRBD1. This CDR3 is 15 amino acids long. Germline CDR1 reads SEHNR; CDR2 reads FQNEAQ (reference sequence). Germline trimming cut 3 bases from V and 4 bases from J; bases unmatched to any gene: 7. The DNA of the CDR3 is TGTGCCAGCAGCTTCGGGACAGGGATGTTGTACGAGCAGTACTTC. It yields the protein CASSFGTGMLYEQYF.

This clonotype has just a few counts. J is TRBJ2-3 and V is TRBV20-1; 7 bases are a match to TRBD2. CDR1 is DFQATT, CDR2 SNEGSKA, per germline (reference sequence). The ends lost 5 bases at V and 0 bases at J; junction bases unmatched: 5. This CDR3 comprises 14 residues. The CDR3 coding sequence is TGCAGTGCTTTCGGGGGGAGAAGCACAGATACGCAGTATTTT. Translation: CSAFGGRSTDTQYF.

This clonotype was seen more than once but under ten times. This chain connects TRBV6-1 to TRBJ2-5; D is uncertain. Trimming cost V 6 bases and J 5 bases, with 19 bases left between them. Germline CDR1 MNHNS, CDR2 SASEGT. CDR3 length equals 15 residues. CDR3 sequence: CASSPQWDGPETQYF. In DNA form, the CDR3 reads TGTGCCAGCAGCCCACAGTGGGATGGTCCCGAGACCCAGTACTTC.

In this sample, this clonotype turned up many times. This sequence joins TRBV2 and TRBJ2-5; TRBD2 is a possible D gene (6 bases). V lost 6 bases and J lost 1, with 9 bases in between. This CDR3 has 13 amino acids. The germline V gene encodes CDR1 SNHLY and CDR2 FYNNEI. The CDR3 sequence is CASSGLTQETQYF. CDR3 DNA sequence: TGTGCCAGCAGCGGACTAACCCAAGAGACCCAGTACTTC. Complete variable domain (other parts from reference TRBV2 and TRBJ2-5): EPEVTQTPSHQVTQMGQEVILRCVPISNHLYFYWYRQILGQKVEFLVSFYNNEISEKSEIFDDQFSVERPDGSNFTLKIRSTKLEDSAMYFCASSGLTQETQYFGPGTRLLVL.

This clonotype was seen only a few times. The chain is built from TRBV4-1 and TRBJ2-1; a possible D gene is TRBD1 (6 bases). The CDR3 has 15 residues. Per the germline V gene, CDR1 is MGHRA and CDR2 is YSYEKL. V was trimmed by 3 bases and J by 0 bases, leaving 9 bases between them. CDR3 residues: CASSHPGVSYNEQFF. CDR3 coding DNA: TGCGCCAGCAGCCACCCAGGGGTCTCCTACAATGAGCAGTTCTTC.

This clonotype has a handful of counts. The DNA of the CDR3 is TGTGCCAGCAGTTTACCCTACGTGGGCGGGAGGGCTGAAGAGACCCAGTACTTC. Protein product: CASSLPYVGGRAEETQYF. The chain recombines TRBV28 with TRBJ2-5; 9 bases are shared with TRBD2. V dropped 2 bases and J dropped 3; count of bases not matched to a gene: 13. The CDR3 runs 18 residues. Germline V gives CDR1 MDHEN, CDR2 SYDVKM.

This clonotype turned up a few times. This chain connects TRBV20-1 to TRBJ1-2; no clear D. This CDR3 has 12 amino acids. The V and J ends lost 3 bases and 6 bases respectively, with 11 bases between them. In germline, CDR1 is DFQATT, CDR2 SNEGSKA (reference sequence). The CDR3 region is CSASIFWDGYTF. The CDR3 coding sequence is TGCAGTGCTAGCATTTTCTGGGATGGCTACACCTTC.

In this sample, this clonotype turned up a few times. This rearrangement joins TRBV5-6 to TRBJ2-7, with 7 bases fitting TRBD2. V was clipped by 0 bases and J by 2 bases; unmatched bases: 8. This CDR3 has 16 residues. Germline CDR1 reads SGHDT; CDR2 reads YYEEEE. The CDR3 DNA reads as TGTGCCAGCAGCTTGGGAGCAGCGGGACTAACCTACGAGCAGTACTTC. Translation: CASSLGAAGLTYEQYF.

There are a few counts of this clonotype. The chain couples TRBV5-1 to TRBJ2-5; 7 nucleotides match TRBD2. CDR3 length equals 14 residues. J gave up 1 base and V 2 bases, and 2 bases lay outside the gene matches. Germline V CDR1 and CDR2: SGHRS, YFSETQ. The CDR3 sequence is CASSFGGSQETQYF. The CDR3 nucleotides read TGCGCCAGCAGCTTCGGCGGGAGCCAAGAGACCCAGTACTTC. The variable domain in full, with the rest retrieved from reference TRBV5-1 and TRBJ2-5, is KAGVTQTPRYLIKTRGQQVTLSCSPISGHRSVSWYQQTPGQGLQFLFEYFSETQRNKGNFPGRFSGRQFSNSRSEMNVSTLELGDSALYLCASSFGGSQETQYFGPGTRLLVL.

The table lists this clonotype with a few counts. The chain uses TRBV5-1 and TRBJ2-6; a weak D match, TRBD1 (6 bases). The CDR3 spans 18 residues. The germline V and J ends were trimmed by 4 bases and 0 bases, with 17 bases remaining between them. Germline-derived CDR1 and CDR2 are SGHRS and YFSETQ. The CDR3, as DNA: TGCGCCAGCAGCCCCTGGCAGGGGACATACTCTGGGGCCAACGTCCTGACTTTC. Translated: CASSPWQGTYSGANVLTF.

The chain uses TRBV2 and TRBJ2-2; TRBD2 matches at 8 bases. Germline-derived CDR1 and CDR2 are SNHLY and FYNNEI. This CDR3 spans 16 amino acids. The trim removed 7 bases at V and 1 base at J, leaving 8 bases unmatched. The chain's CDR3 is CASISGIFENTGELFF. The CDR3 DNA sequence: TGTGCCAGCATTAGCGGGATTTTCGAGAACACCGGGGAGCTGTTTTTT.

This clonotype was seen a handful of times. The chain couples TRBV10-3 to TRBJ2-7, with TRBD2 as a possible D gene (6 bases). V was trimmed by 5 bases and J by 0 bases, leaving 17 bases between them. The germline CDR1 and CDR2 sequences are ENHRY and SYGVKD. The length of the CDR3 is 16 residues. Written as DNA, the CDR3 is TGTGCCATCAGTTCCAACTCCCTAGCGATCTCCTACGAGCAGTACTTC. Translated, it gives CAISSNSLAISYEQYF.

The V gene is TRBV20-1, the J gene TRBJ2-3; 8 bases line up with TRBD2. The CDR3 length is 11 residues. Germline CDR1 is DFQATT and CDR2 is SNEGSKA (reference sequence). J was trimmed by 9 bases and V by 7 bases; bases with no gene match: 6. Here the CDR3 reads CSVPWTSTQYF. The CDR3 region has the DNA TGCAGTGTGCCCTGGACTAGCACGCAGTATTTT.

V and J are TRBV28 and TRBJ2-3; the D is unclear. Trimming took 1 base from V and 3 from J, leaving 11 bases between them. Germline V gene sequence: CDR1 MDHEN, CDR2 SYDVKM. The CDR3 consists of 15 residues. Here the CDR3 DNA reads TGTGCCAGCAGTTTATTAACAGCTAAGACAGATACGCAGTATTTT. Translation: CASSLLTAKTDTQYF.

This clonotype was observed a few times. The chain joins TRBV5-6 to TRBJ2-7; 7 nucleotides align to TRBD1. The germline V gene has CDR1 SGHDT and CDR2 YYEEEE. This CDR3 spans 16 amino acids. The J segment lost 0 bases and the V segment lost 0 bases, leaving 6 bases of the junction unmatched. The CDR3 loop reads CASSLAGRGSSYEQYV. The CDR3 DNA reads as TGTGCCAGCAGCTTGGCCGGCAGGGGGAGCTCCTACGAGCAGTACGTC.

DNA for the CDR3: TGCGCCAGCAGCTTGGGGTCCGGGACGGGAGACTCTGGGGCCAACGTCCTGACTTTC. Encoded protein: CASSLGSGTGDSGANVLTF. This sequence joins TRBV5-1 and TRBJ2-6, with a tentative D call TRBD2 (6 bases). Germline CDR1 and CDR2: SGHRS and YFSETQ. The CDR3 runs to 19 residues. V was shortened by 0 bases and J by 0 bases, with 16 bases between the two germline ends.

The genes are TRBV20-1 and TRBJ2-1, with TRBD2 matching over 10 bases. V gave up 4 bases and J gave up 7 bases; unmatched junction bases: 4. The CDR3 has 13 amino acids. Germline CDR1 reads DFQATT; CDR2 reads SNEGSKA (reference sequence). This CDR3 is CSATAGGPNEQFF. The CDR3 nucleotides are TGCAGTGCTACAGCGGGAGGGCCAAATGAGCAGTTCTTC.

The chain uses TRBV15 and TRBJ1-2, with D possibly TRBD1 on 5 matching bases. Germline CDR1 is LNHNV and CDR2 is YYDKDF (reference sequence). This CDR3 has 12 residues. V dropped 4 bases and J dropped 5 bases, with 8 bases sitting between them. The CDR3 coding sequence is TGTGCCACCAGCAATGGGGGATATGGCTACACCTTC. This sequence encodes CATSNGGYGYTF.

This clonotype was seen more than once but under ten times. The gene calls are TRBV5-1 and TRBJ2-1, with 11 positions matching TRBD2. This CDR3 has 16 amino acids. CDR1 is SGHRS, CDR2 YFSETQ, per germline. Losses at the gene ends were 0 bases for V and 5 bases for J; bases not matched to a gene: 4. Written as DNA, the CDR3 is TGCGCCAGCAGCTTGGCGAAGACTAGCGGGGACAATGAGCAGTTCTTC. It translates to CASSLAKTSGDNEQFF.

This clonotype was counted once. This chain links TRBV2 with TRBJ2-1; a possible D gene is TRBD1 (6 bases). This CDR3 spans 15 amino acids. The germline CDR1 and CDR2 sequences are SNHLY and FYNNEI. Between the trimmed V and J ends, which lost 5 bases and 2 bases, there was a span of 13 bases. In DNA, the CDR3 is TGTGCCAGCAGTCCTGGCGGACAGACCTACAATGAGCAGTTCTTC. Its translation: CASSPGGQTYNEQFF.

In its sample, this clonotype was seen a few times. The DNA of the CDR3 is TGTGCCAGCTCACCACCTCACCAGGGGAGCACCGGGGAGCTGTTTTTT. Translating it yields CASSPPHQGSTGELFF. The chain joins TRBV18 to TRBJ2-2, with a weak D call TRBD1 (6 bases). Germline V lookup: CDR1 KGHSH, CDR2 LQKENI. The CDR3 length is 16 residues. V lost 0 bases, J lost 4 bases, and 12 bases lay in between.

In this sample, this clonotype turned up a few times. This rearrangement joins TRBV4-1 to TRBJ1-2; possibly TRBD1 for D (5 bases). Looked up from germline, CDR1 is MGHRA and CDR2 is YSYEKL. V shed 1 base and J shed 6 bases, with 12 bases lying between them. This CDR3 spans 14 amino acids. Written as DNA, the CDR3 is TGCGCCAGCAGCCAAGTGAGCCTGGGGGATGGCTACACCTTC. Protein sequence: CASSQVSLGDGYTF.

In its sample, this clonotype was seen many times. The chain carries TRBV7-6 and TRBJ1-2, with 8 nucleotides matching TRBD1. Germline-derived CDR1 and CDR2 are SGHVS and FNYEAQ. J gave up 4 bases and V 1 base, and 2 bases lay outside the gene matches. The CDR3 is 14 amino acids. The CDR3: CASSLDDRGYGYTF. The CDR3 region has the DNA TGTGCCAGCAGCTTAGATGACAGGGGCTATGGCTACACCTTC.

The gene calls are TRBV28 and TRBJ2-1; 10 nucleotides align to TRBD1. The CDR3 consists of 15 residues. J was trimmed by 8 bases and V by 5 bases; bases with no gene match: 9. CDR1 is MDHEN and CDR2 is SYDVKM in the germline V gene. Written as DNA, the CDR3 is TGTGCCAGCAGTCTAAGACAGGGGGCTGGGGATGAGCAGTTCTTC. Its protein is CASSLRQGAGDEQFF.